This T cell receptor (beta chain) was captured in a study of T cells in Graves' hyperthyroidism and ophthalmopathy. The table lists this clonotype with many counts. V shed 6 bases and J 6 bases; nucleotides not matched to a gene: 5. This CDR3 contains 13 residues. CDR1 is MNHNS, CDR2 SASEGT, per germline. What was amplified from RNA transcripts were TCR beta CDR3 regions. When the TCR CDR3 underwent first-round RT-PCR, the HTBI primer set was used. TCRdb called the multiplex PCR reads again in MiXCR, with one record for every CDR3 protein. The data hold a few hundred thousand distinct CDR3 sequences, with under 25% observed a single time.

This TCR was recovered from a young man with Graves' hyperthyroidism. The genes are TRBV6-1 and TRBJ1-1; 9 bases agree with TRBD1. Sequencing was performed on blood. The DNA of the CDR3 is TGTGCCAGCAGGGGACAGGGTTTGGCTGAAGCTTTCTTT. Translated: CASRGQGLAEAFF.